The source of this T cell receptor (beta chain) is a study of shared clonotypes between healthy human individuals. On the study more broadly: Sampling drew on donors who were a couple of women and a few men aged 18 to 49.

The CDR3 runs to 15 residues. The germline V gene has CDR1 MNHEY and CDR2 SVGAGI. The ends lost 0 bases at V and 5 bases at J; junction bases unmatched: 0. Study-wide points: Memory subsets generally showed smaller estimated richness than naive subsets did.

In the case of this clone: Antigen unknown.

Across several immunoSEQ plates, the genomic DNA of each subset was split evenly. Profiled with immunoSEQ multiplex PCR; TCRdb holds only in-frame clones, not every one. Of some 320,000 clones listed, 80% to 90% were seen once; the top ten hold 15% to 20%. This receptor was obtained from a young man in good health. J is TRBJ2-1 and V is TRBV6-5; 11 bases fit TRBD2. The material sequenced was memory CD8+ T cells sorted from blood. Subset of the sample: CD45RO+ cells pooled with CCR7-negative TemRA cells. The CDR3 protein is CASSYSTSGNNEQFF. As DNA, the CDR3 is TGTGCCAGCAGTTACTCGACTAGCGGGAACAATGAGCAGTTCTTC.